Sequencing of this T cell receptor beta chain was carried out in a study of T-cell memory formation after mild COVID-19. Study-wide findings and caveats: Clones which contracted sat mainly in CM and EM if CD4+, and in EMRA if CD8+. Prior to infection, memory already included some responding clones, suggesting cross-reactive memory joined.

In the case of this clonotype: Antigen unknown.

5'RACE with constant-segment primers built TCRalpha and TCRbeta cDNA libraries with UMIs. TCRdb re-analysed the 5' RACE reads in MiXCR, keeping a single row per CDR3 protein. Of hundreds of thousands of distinct CDR3 sequences in the sample, less than 25% are singletons; the top ten hold 8.4%. The clonotype comes from an adult woman who had mild COVID-19 (a few samples of this study predate the infection). Cell type and time point are not known. The sequencing input was PBMCs or a T cell subset sorted from them (not recorded which).

The DNA of the CDR3 is TGTGCCTGGAGTCGTAAGACAGGGGAGAGTGAAAAACTGTTTTTT. Amino acid sequence: CAWSRKTGESEKLFF. The chain has TRBV30 and TRBJ1-4; 8 bases match TRBD1. There are 15 residues in the CDR3. CDR1 and CDR2 from the germline V gene are GTSNPN and SVGIG (reference sequence). The ends lost 2 bases at V and 7 bases at J; junction bases unmatched: 9. The full variable domain, rest sourced from reference TRBV30 and TRBJ1-4, is SQTIHQWPATLVQPVGSPLSLECTVEGTSNPNLYWYRQAAGRGLQLLFYSVGIGQISSEVPQNLSASRPQDRQFILSSKKLLLSDSGFYLCAWSRKTGESEKLFFGSGTQLSVL.